This T cell receptor beta chain was captured by sequencing in a study of OX40 agonist ivuxolimab in advanced cancers. Study context: One hepatocellular carcinoma and a couple of cutaneous melanoma patients partially responded. General study points: It was not determined which antigens were specifically recognized by the peripheral T cells that had undergone clonal expansion. With doses of 0.1 to 3.0 mg/kg, CD4+ and CD8+ blood T cells had undergone clonal expansion by week 6.

The CDR3 is 13 amino acids. Germline CDR1 MGHDK, CDR2 SYGVNS. Trimming stripped 7 bases from V and 7 bases from J, with 11 bases between. The repertoire was sequenced with immunoSEQ multiplex PCR; TCRdb's copy has only in-frame clones and lacks some. Of fewer than 40,000 clones in the sample, more than 70% were seen once. Remarks on this clone: What it binds is not known.

Autoimmune disease history or systemic immunosuppression led to patients being barred. The input for sequencing was CD4+ or CD8+ T cells sorted from blood, taken in a trial of the OX40 agonist ivuxolimab. The J gene is TRBJ1-6, the V gene TRBV25-1; D gene unclear. The clonotype originates from an adult with an advanced solid tumor such as melanoma, head and neck, liver or kidney cancer. CDR3 sequence: CASIRQVNSPLHF. Here the CDR3 DNA reads TGTGCCAGCATCCGACAAGTCAATTCACCCCTCCACTTT.